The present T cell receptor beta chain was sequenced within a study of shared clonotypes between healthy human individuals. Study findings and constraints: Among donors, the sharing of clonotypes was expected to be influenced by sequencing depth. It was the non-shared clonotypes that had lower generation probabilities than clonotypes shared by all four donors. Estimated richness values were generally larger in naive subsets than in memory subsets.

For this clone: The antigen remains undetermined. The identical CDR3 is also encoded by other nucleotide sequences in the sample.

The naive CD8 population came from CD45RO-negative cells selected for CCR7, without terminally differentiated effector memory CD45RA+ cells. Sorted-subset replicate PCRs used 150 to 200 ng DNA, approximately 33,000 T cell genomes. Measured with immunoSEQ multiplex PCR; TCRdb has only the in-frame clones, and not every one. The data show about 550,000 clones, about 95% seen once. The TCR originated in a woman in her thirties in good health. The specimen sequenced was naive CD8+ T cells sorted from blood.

CDR3 region: CASSDNYEQYF. The CDR3 DNA reads as TGTGCCAGCTCTGACAACTACGAGCAGTACTTC. V is TRBV2 and J is TRBJ2-7; D unresolved. The V and J ends lost 8 bases and 3 bases respectively, with 8 bases between them. The CDR3 loop spans 11 amino acids. Germline V CDR1 and CDR2: SNHLY, FYNNEI. Supplemented by reference TRBV2 and TRBJ2-7, the full variable domain reads EPEVTQTPSHQVTQMGQEVILRCVPISNHLYFYWYRQILGQKVEFLVSFYNNEISEKSEIFDDQFSVERPDGSNFTLKIRSTKLEDSAMYFCASSDNYEQYFGPGTRLTVT.